Following are 16 T cell receptor beta chains from one sample sequenced in a study of blood T cells in healthy people across ages. Using a J-beta primer mix together with a sample-barcoded 5' primer, a second PCR was run for roughly 7 to 11 cycles. Using its own MiXCR run on the 5' RACE reads, TCRdb lists one record per CDR3 protein. This sample yields 1.4 million to 1.5 million distinct CDR3 sequences, of which 40% to 50% are seen a single time; approximately 7.9% belongs to the top ten. Sequencing was done on a sample of blood. The source of these receptors is a woman aged 18-35 years in good health.

A few counts support this clonotype. The chain links TRBV11-2 to TRBJ1-2, with D possibly being TRBD1 (6 bases). Trimming stripped 5 bases from V and 0 bases from J, with 16 bases between. The CDR3 sequence is 16 residues long. Germline V CDR1 and CDR2: SGHAT, FQNNGV. CDR3 protein: CASSPVRQAANYGYTF. In DNA form, the CDR3 reads TGTGCCAGCAGCCCCGTTCGACAGGCAGCTAACTATGGCTACACCTTC.

The sample holds a few counts of this clonotype. The J gene is TRBJ1-4, the V gene TRBV4-1; weak D call: TRBD1 (6 bases). This CDR3 has 15 residues. Germline loops: CDR1 MGHRA, CDR2 YSYEKL. The V and J ends lost 1 base and 2 bases respectively, with 8 bases between them. The CDR3 protein is CASSQVGATNEKLFF. As DNA, the CDR3 is TGCGCCAGCAGCCAAGTGGGGGCCACTAATGAAAAACTGTTTTTT.

The chain uses TRBV18 and TRBJ2-4, with 7 bases aligning to TRBD2. Trimming took 3 bases from V and 9 from J; bases not matched to a gene: 8. CDR1 KGHSH and CDR2 LQKENI come from the germline V gene. CDR3 length: 14 amino acids. In DNA form, the CDR3 reads TGTGCCAGCTCACCGCCGGGAGGCGGGTTCATTCAGTACTTC. Its translation is CASSPPGGGFIQYF.

The chain is built from TRBV7-9 and TRBJ1-2, with TRBD1 matching over 8 bases. Germline assignment: CDR1 SEHNR and CDR2 FQNEAQ (reference sequence). The CDR3 is made up of 16 amino acids. V dropped 4 bases and J dropped 8; count of bases not matched to a gene: 15. CDR3: CASSSTGDRPAHGYTF. The CDR3 nucleotides read TGTGCCAGCAGCTCGACCGGGGACAGGCCTGCCCACGGCTACACCTTC.

This clonotype was observed once. The DNA for the CDR3 is TGCAGTGCTAGAGATGTGGGACAGGGTTATTCACCCCTCCACTTT. Translation: CSARDVGQGYSPLHF. The J gene is TRBJ1-6, the V gene TRBV20-1, with 9 bases identical to TRBD1. CDR3 size: 15 residues. In germline, CDR1 is DFQATT, CDR2 SNEGSKA (reference sequence). V dropped 0 bases and J dropped 8; count of bases not matched to a gene: 5.

This clonotype has only a few counts. The CDR3 DNA reads as TGCAGTGCAGGGACTTCCAATGTCAATGAGCAGTTCTTC. Translated: CSAGTSNVNEQFF. V gene TRBV20-1 combines with J gene TRBJ2-1, with a possible D match to TRBD2 (6 bases). V shed 6 bases and J shed 6 bases, with 15 bases lying between them. Germline V gene data show CDR1 as DFQATT and CDR2 as SNEGSKA (reference sequence). The CDR3 sequence is 13 residues long.

This clonotype was counted a few times. The rearrangement links TRBV6-6 to TRBJ2-3, with TRBD1 as a possible D gene (5 bases). The V gene lost 3 bases and the J gene lost 0 bases, with 10 bases spanning the gap. The CDR3 is 15 residues long. Germline lookup yields CDR1 MNHNY and CDR2 SVGAGI (reference sequence). Written as DNA, the CDR3 is TGTGCCAGCAGTTATTTACAGGAAAGCACAGATACGCAGTATTTT. Its translation is CASSYLQESTDTQYF.

The chain carries TRBV5-1 and TRBJ2-3, with D possibly being TRBD2 (6 bases). V was clipped by 0 bases and J by 2 bases, with 13 bases between them. CDR1 SGHRS and CDR2 YFSETQ come from the germline V gene. CDR3 length equals 16 residues. DNA for the CDR3: TGCGCCAGCAGCTTGGCCTGGGGGGAGAACACAGATACGCAGTATTTT. It yields the protein CASSLAWGENTDTQYF.

The CDR3 DNA reads TGCAGTGCTCGGACCGGGACAGGGGCCAACGTCCTGACTTTC. It is translated as CSARTGTGANVLTF. This rearrangement joins TRBV20-1 to TRBJ2-6; possibly TRBD1 for D (6 bases). V shed 5 bases and J shed 4 bases, with 12 bases lying between them. The CDR3 consists of 14 residues. Germline V gives CDR1 DFQATT, CDR2 SNEGSKA (reference sequence).

This clonotype was observed at least ten times. J is TRBJ2-7 and V is TRBV6-2 or TRBV6-3; 8 nucleotides match TRBD2. With V trimmed by 6 bases and J by 3 bases, 4 bases remained unmatched. Germline V gene lookup returns CDR1 MNHEY and CDR2 SVGEGT. The CDR3 consists of 13 residues. The CDR3 reads CASSRGGNYEQYF. CDR3 bases: TGTGCCAGCAGCCGGGGGGGTAACTACGAGCAGTACTTC.

Concerning this clonotype itself: Since a much larger clone is just one base distant, this may be a read error. The chain carries TRBV3-1 and TRBJ1-1; D uncertain. Germline V gene sequence: CDR1 LGHDT, CDR2 YNNKEL (reference sequence). With 4 bases removed from V and 12 bases from J, the gap between germline ends came to 21 bases. There are 14 residues in the CDR3. The CDR3 region has the DNA TGTGCCAGCAGCCCGCACTCGAAGCTTTCTTCCCCTTTCTTT. As protein: CASSPHSKLSSPFF. The whole variable domain, remainder taken from reference TRBV3-1 and TRBJ1-1, is DTAVSQTPKYLVTQMGNDKSIKCEQNLGHDTMYWYKQDSKKFLKIMFSYNNKELIINETVPNRFSPKSPDKAHLNLHINSLELGDSAVYFCASSPHSKLSSPFFGQGTRLTVV.

This rearrangement joins TRBV27 to TRBJ2-1; tentative D call: TRBD2 (6 bases). V lost 5 bases and J 6 bases, leaving 14 bases between the germline ends. The CDR3 runs 14 residues. Germline loops: CDR1 MNHEY, CDR2 SMNVEV (reference sequence). The CDR3 coding sequence is TGTGCCAGCAGTGTCGGGACTCCCTTCAATGAGCAGTTCTTC. This gives the protein CASSVGTPFNEQFF.

This clonotype was recorded a few times. The chain joins TRBV5-1 to TRBJ2-1, with 8 bases fitting TRBD1. This CDR3 has 15 residues. The trim removed 0 bases at V and 8 bases at J, leaving 7 bases unmatched. Germline V gives CDR1 SGHRS, CDR2 YFSETQ. The CDR3 nucleotides read TGCGCCAGCAGCTTGGGGCAGGGGGCTGTCTATGAGCAGTTCTTC. The encoded protein is CASSLGQGAVYEQFF.

This clonotype occurred a few times. The chain joins TRBV4-1 to TRBJ2-5; 7 nucleotides match TRBD2. The J call may not be correct, given that the DNA end is closer to TRBJ2-7. The CDR3 consists of 14 residues. The germline V gene has CDR1 MGHRA and CDR2 YSYEKL. The CDR3 DNA is TGCGCCAGCAGCCAAGGGACTAGTTGGGACGAGCAGTACTTC. This gives the protein CASSQGTSWDEQYF.

The chain uses TRBV4-2 and TRBJ2-5, with 7 nucleotides matching TRBD1. V trimming: 4 bases; J trimming: 2 bases; junction bases outside the gene matches: 7. Germline-derived CDR1 and CDR2 are LGHNA and YNFKEQ. The CDR3 consists of 15 residues. The DNA for the CDR3 is TGTGCCAGCAGCCGCGACAGGGTTGGTCAAGAGACCCAGTACTTC. Translation gives CASSRDRVGQETQYF.

This clonotype was counted a few times. The chain uses TRBV7-2 and TRBJ2-5; unclear D gene. This CDR3 spans 13 amino acids. Per germline, CDR1 SGHTA and CDR2 FQGNSA. V shed 2 bases and J shed 7 bases, with 11 bases lying between them. As DNA, the CDR3 is TGTGCCAGCAGCTTATCCCTTTCTGTGACCCAGTACTTC. Its translation is CASSLSLSVTQYF.